This T cell receptor (beta chain) was sequenced in a study of human T cells and chemical hapten exposure. Study-level information: There were per-sample TCR yield variations, arising mainly from small pooled library volume differences.

Study-wide findings and caveats: The number of TCRs over 1 in 1000 frequency stayed unchanged after DPC.

This clonotype was counted ten times or more. Antigen specificity is unknown. The CDR3 is 14 residues long. Between the trimmed V and J ends, which lost 2 bases and 5 bases, there was a span of 12 bases. Germline V gene lookup returns CDR1 MNHNS and CDR2 SASEGT. RNA extraction used unfractionated whole blood as the source of total RNA. Individual cDNA molecules (in the library) carried attached unique molecular identifiers. MiXCR, applied by TCRdb to the reads, yields one record per CDR3 protein. The repertoire holds roughly 120,000 distinct CDR3 sequences, with over 7% as singletons. The TCR originated in a human donor in good health. Some clones in this sample may be carry-over from other donors' samples. The genes are TRBV6-1 and TRBJ1-1; weak D call: TRBD1 (5 bases). The specimen was whole blood. CDR3 coding DNA: TGTGCCAGCAGTGAATGGGGGTCGAGGACTGAAGCTTTCTTT. As protein: CASSEWGSRTEAFF.